A single sample is the source of the 20 T cell receptor beta chains below, sequenced in a study of blood T cell repertoires in COVID-19. This table comes from immunoSEQ multiplex PCR, and its TCRdb copy is limited to in-frame clones, with some not included. The profile shows around 32,000 clones, approximately 93% of them singletons. Sequencing input: peripheral blood. The receptors here all came from a male donor with active COVID-19.

The V gene is TRBV4-3, the J gene TRBJ1-1; D ambiguous. V was clipped by 2 bases and J by 3 bases, with 7 bases between them. The CDR3 loop spans 13 amino acids. Germline assignment: CDR1 LGHNA and CDR2 YSLEER. The CDR3 protein is CASSQTRDTEAFF. DNA of the CDR3: TGCGCCAGCAGCCAAACTAGAGACACTGAAGCTTTCTTT.

The V and J genes are TRBV30 and TRBJ1-3; D perhaps matches TRBD1 (6 bases). Trimming pared 0 bases from V and 9 bases from J, leaving 9 bases between. The length of the CDR3 is 12 residues. The germline V gene encodes CDR1 GTSNPN and CDR2 SVGIG (reference sequence). The CDR3 is CAWSVVQGTIYF. In nucleotides, the CDR3 is TGTGCCTGGAGTGTCGTACAGGGCACCATATATTTT.

This chain links TRBV21-1 with TRBJ1-2. TRBV21-1 is recorded as a pseudogene. The CDR3 length is 16 residues. CDR3 sequence (DNA): TGTGCCAGCAGCAAACTTCGGTTAGGAGGGGCCCATGGCTACACCTTC. Its translation is CASSKLRLGGAHGYTF.

This rearrangement joins TRBV7-9 to TRBJ2-1, with 8 nucleotides matching TRBD2. V was pared by 0 bases and J by 10 bases, with 11 bases of the junction left unmatched. CDR3 length: 16 amino acids. The V gene's germline CDR1 is SEHNR and CDR2 FQNEAQ (reference sequence). CDR3 nucleotides: TGTGCCAGCAGCTTAGCAGCGGGGGCCAAAACGGGGGAGCAGTTCTTC. It is translated as CASSLAAGAKTGEQFF.

This sequence joins TRBV18 and TRBJ2-1; TRBD2 matches 8 bases. The CDR3 runs 13 residues. CDR1 and CDR2 (germline): KGHSH, LQKENI. J gave up 10 bases and V 3 bases, and 5 bases lay outside the gene matches. In nucleotides, the CDR3 is TGTGCCAGCTCACCGCGAGAGCGGGGGGAGCAGTTCTTC. This codes for CASSPRERGEQFF.

The rearrangement uses TRBV5-1 and TRBJ1-1; D might be TRBD1 (6 bases). Trimming removed 0 bases from V and 1 base from J, with 13 bases in between. The germline gives CDR1 SGHRS, CDR2 YFSETQ. The CDR3 is 16 amino acids. DNA for the CDR3: TGCGCCAGCAGCTTGGCCTACAGGACAGAGAACACTGAAGCTTTCTTT. It is translated as CASSLAYRTENTEAFF. The full variable domain, with the rest looked up from reference TRBV5-1 and TRBJ1-1, is KAGVTQTPRYLIKTRGQQVTLSCSPISGHRSVSWYQQTPGQGLQFLFEYFSETQRNKGNFPGRFSGRQFSNSRSEMNVSTLELGDSALYLCASSLAYRTENTEAFFGQGTRLTVV.

This clone was seen just once. The chain uses TRBV7-8 and TRBJ2-3; 14 positions agree with TRBD2. Germline values: CDR1 SGHVS, CDR2 FQNEAQ. This CDR3 spans 17 amino acids. V gave up 6 bases and J gave up 0 bases; unmatched junction bases: 5. The CDR3 here is CASSGTSGGISTDTQYF. The CDR3, as DNA: TGTGCCAGCAGTGGGACTAGCGGGGGCATAAGCACAGATACGCAGTATTTT.

The chain has TRBV14 and TRBJ1-3; TRBD1 is a possible D gene (6 bases). The germline gives CDR1 SGHDN, CDR2 FVKESK. CDR3 size: 18 residues. Between the trimmed V and J ends, which lost 0 bases and 0 bases, there was a span of 15 bases. CDR3 DNA: TGTGCCAGCAGCCAAGAGTCGGGACACCCTTTCTCTGGAAACACCATATATTTT. It codes for CASSQESGHPFSGNTIYF.

The chain has TRBV7-8 and TRBJ2-1; D uncertain. The V end lost 5 bases, the J end lost 7 bases, and 9 bases lay between the germline ends. Germline assignment: CDR1 SGHVS and CDR2 FQNEAQ. This CDR3 contains 12 residues. CDR3 in amino acids: CASSQTRNEQFF. DNA for the CDR3: TGTGCCAGCAGCCAGACAAGGAATGAGCAGTTCTTC.

The V and J genes are TRBV5-1 and TRBJ2-5, with 7 bases matching TRBD2. The V and J ends lost 8 bases and 5 bases, in that order; junction bases with no gene match: 9. CDR1 SGHRS and CDR2 YFSETQ come from the germline V gene. The CDR3 spans 13 residues. CDR3 sequence (DNA): TGCGCCAGTTCTTCCGTGGGGGGGGAGACCCAGTACTTC. Amino acids: CASSSVGGETQYF.

This chain links TRBV6-2 or TRBV6-3 with TRBJ2-7; D is unresolved. Germline V lookup: CDR1 MNHEY, CDR2 SVGEGT. Trimming removed 2 bases at V and 3 bases at J, with 14 bases between. This CDR3 spans 15 amino acids. The CDR3 nucleotides read TGTGCCAGCAGTTACGGCGCTAGTAAAGTCTACGAGCAGTACTTC. Amino acid sequence: CASSYGASKVYEQYF.

This sequence joins TRBV5-4 and TRBJ1-2; TRBD1 aligns across 7 bases. The CDR3 has 15 amino acids. Germline V gene sequence: CDR1 SGHNT, CDR2 YYREEE (reference sequence). With 4 bases clipped from V and 0 bases from J, the junction kept 6 bases outside the gene matches. The CDR3 region is CASSARDRSNYGYTF. The CDR3 DNA is TGTGCCAGCAGCGCCCGGGACAGATCTAACTATGGCTACACCTTC.

A word on this clone: Relative to the germline gene, one junction end is altered; a read error may explain this. The V and J genes are TRBV2 and TRBJ2-7; D might be TRBD1 (6 bases). The CDR3 contains 16 residues. CDR1 is SNHLY and CDR2 is FYNNEI in the germline V gene. CDR3 coding DNA: TGTGCCAGCCTAAATCTAGACAGGCCGAACTCCTACGAGCAGTGCTTC. Its protein product is CASLNLDRPNSYEQCF. The full variable domain, in which reference TRBV2 and TRBJ2-7 provide the parts outside the CDR3, is EPEVTQTPSHQVTQMGQEVILRCVPISNHLYFYWYRQILGQKVEFLVSFYNNEISEKSEIFDDQFSVERPDGSNFTLKIRSTKLEDSAMYFCASLNLDRPNSYEQCFGPGTRLTVT.

The chain carries TRBV29-1 and TRBJ2-2; maybe TRBD1 (5 bases). Germline V CDR1 and CDR2: SQVTM, ANQGSEA. V lost 7 bases, J lost 1 base, and 16 bases lay in between. There are 15 residues in the CDR3. The CDR3 reads CSAGHGTGNTGELFF. The CDR3 DNA is TGCAGCGCTGGACATGGTACGGGGAACACCGGGGAGCTGTTTTTT.

The rearrangement joins TRBV5-4 to TRBJ2-1, with D possibly TRBD1 on 5 matching bases. CDR1 is SGHNT, CDR2 YYREEE, per germline (reference sequence). Trimming shortened V by 3 bases and J by 0 bases, and 10 bases separated the two germline ends. CDR3 length equals 15 residues. The DNA of the CDR3 is TGTGCCAGCAGCTGGGGCGGCGGCTCCTACAATGAGCAGTTCTTC. Translation: CASSWGGGSYNEQFF.

This chain joins TRBV21-1 and TRBJ2-1; TRBD2, the table's D call, lacks a check against the DNA. TRBV21-1 is tagged as a pseudogene. CDR3 length: 20 amino acids. The DNA for the CDR3 is TGTGCCAGCAGCAAATCGGGTACCGGACTAGCGGGGGGGTTGGGGAATGAGCAGTTCTTC. Its protein is CASSKSGTGLAGGLGNEQFF.

The chain carries TRBV5-8 and TRBJ1-2; 7 bases are a match to TRBD1. The CDR3 loop spans 15 amino acids. The germline gives CDR1 SGHTS, CDR2 YDEGEE. With V trimmed by 4 bases and J by 2 bases, 8 bases remained unmatched. DNA for the CDR3: TGTGCCAGCAGCGGGCGACAGGGTAGGAACTATGGCTACACCTTC. Amino acid sequence: CASSGRQGRNYGYTF.

The V gene is TRBV2, the J gene TRBJ2-3, with 9 bases lining up with TRBD2. The CDR3 has 18 amino acids. Germline V gene sequence: CDR1 SNHLY, CDR2 FYNNEI. After removal of 3 bases from V and 5 bases from J, the junction contained 15 bases not matched to a gene. This CDR3 is CASSDFRFSGGLVDTQYF. The CDR3 nucleotides read TGTGCCAGCAGTGACTTCCGATTTAGCGGGGGTTTAGTAGATACGCAGTATTTT.

This sequence joins TRBV18 and TRBJ1-1, with 9 bases matching TRBD1. The trim removed 5 bases at V and 5 bases at J, leaving 12 bases unmatched. Germline assignment: CDR1 KGHSH and CDR2 LQKENI. There are 16 residues in the CDR3. The DNA for the CDR3 is TGTGCCAGCTCATGGGGGACCTCGGGACAGGGTACTGAAGCTTTCTTT. This gives the protein CASSWGTSGQGTEAFF.

This chain uses TRBV5-4 with TRBJ2-5, with TRBD2 matching over 10 bases. J lost 2 bases, V lost 4 bases, and 5 bases had no gene match. Germline CDR1 reads SGHNT; CDR2 reads YYREEE (reference sequence). The CDR3 covers 15 residues. The CDR3 nucleotides are TGTGCCAGCAGCGGGGGGACTAGCGCGCAAGAGACCCAGTACTTC. It specifies CASSGGTSAQETQYF. The whole variable domain, filled in from reference TRBV5-4 and TRBJ2-5, reads ETGVTQSPTHLIKTRGQQVTLRCSSQSGHNTVSWYQQALGQGPQFIFQYYREEENGRGNFPPRFSGLQFPNYSSELNVNALELDDSALYLCASSGGTSAQETQYFGPGTRLLVL.